What follows is one TCR beta chain and its context. Antigen: not known. The data are from a study of shared clonotypes between healthy human individuals. Study-level results: Estimated richness values were generally larger in naive subsets than in memory subsets.

With V trimmed by 0 bases and J by 0 bases, 5 bases remained unmatched. Germline CDR1 reads ENHRY; CDR2 reads SYGVKD. The CDR3 spans 18 residues. TCRdb's copy holds only in-frame clones and misses some; the assay was immunoSEQ multiplex PCR. The sample lists millions of clones, around nine tenths occurring once. Donors included only healthy HIV-negative adults lacking recent acute infections or vaccinations. Partitioning of CD4+ cells yielded a CD45RA+ naive subset and a CD45RA-negative memory subset. Specimen: naive CD4+ T cells sorted from blood. Described subset: CD45RA+ positively selected. The chain joins TRBV10-3 to TRBJ2-3; 11 bases line up with TRBD2. The origin of this receptor is a man younger than 35 in good health. The CDR3 coding sequence is TGTGCCATCAGTGAGTCCCTCACTAGCGGGGGAAGCACAGATACGCAGTATTTT. Protein: CAISESLTSGGSTDTQYF.